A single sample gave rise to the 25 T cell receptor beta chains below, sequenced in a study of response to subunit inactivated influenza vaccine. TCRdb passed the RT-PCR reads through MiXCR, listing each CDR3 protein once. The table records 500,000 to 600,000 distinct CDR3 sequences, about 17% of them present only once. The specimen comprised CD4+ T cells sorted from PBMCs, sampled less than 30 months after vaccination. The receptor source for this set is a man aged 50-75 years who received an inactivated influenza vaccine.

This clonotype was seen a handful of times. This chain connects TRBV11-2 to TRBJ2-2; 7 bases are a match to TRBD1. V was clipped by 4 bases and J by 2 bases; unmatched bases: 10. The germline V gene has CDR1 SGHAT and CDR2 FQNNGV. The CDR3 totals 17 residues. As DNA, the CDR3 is TGTGCCAGCAGCTCAGGACAGGCTCGCCTTAACACCGGGGAGCTGTTTTTT. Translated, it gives CASSSGQARLNTGELFF.

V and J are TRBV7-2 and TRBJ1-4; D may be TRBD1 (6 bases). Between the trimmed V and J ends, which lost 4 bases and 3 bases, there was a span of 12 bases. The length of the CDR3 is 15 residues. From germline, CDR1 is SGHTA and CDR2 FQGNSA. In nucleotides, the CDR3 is TGTGCCAGCAGCTCTAACACAGGGTCTAATGAAAAACTGTTTTTT. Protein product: CASSSNTGSNEKLFF.

The CDR3 reads CSARDSVKETQYF. CDR3 sequence (DNA): TGCAGTGCCAGGGACAGCGTAAAAGAGACCCAGTACTTC. The rearrangement joins TRBV20-1 to TRBJ2-5; the match to TRBD1 covers 7 bases. V dropped 6 bases and J dropped 3; count of bases not matched to a gene: 7. CDR1 is DFQATT, CDR2 SNEGSKA, per germline (reference sequence). This CDR3 is 13 amino acids long.

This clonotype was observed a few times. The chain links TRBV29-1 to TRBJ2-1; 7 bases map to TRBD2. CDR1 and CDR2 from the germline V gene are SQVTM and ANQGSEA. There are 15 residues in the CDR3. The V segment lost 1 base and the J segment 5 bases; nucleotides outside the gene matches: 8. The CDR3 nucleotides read TGCAGCGTTGAAGTAGGACTAGTGGGGGACAATGAGCAGTTCTTC. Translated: CSVEVGLVGDNEQFF.

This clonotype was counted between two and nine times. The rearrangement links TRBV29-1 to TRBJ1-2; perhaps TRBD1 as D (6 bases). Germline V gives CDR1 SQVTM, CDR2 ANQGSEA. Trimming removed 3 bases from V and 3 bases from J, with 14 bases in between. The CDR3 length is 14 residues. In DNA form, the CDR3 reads TGCAGCGTTGACGCAGGGGAGGTTTACTATGGCTACACCTTC. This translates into CSVDAGEVYYGYTF.

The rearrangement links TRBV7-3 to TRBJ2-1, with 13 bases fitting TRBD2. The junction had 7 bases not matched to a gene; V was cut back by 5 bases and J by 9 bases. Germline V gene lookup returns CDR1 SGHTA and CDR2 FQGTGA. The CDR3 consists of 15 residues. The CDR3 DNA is TGTGCCAGCAGCGCTGGACTAGCGGGAGCGGGTGAGCAGTTCTTC. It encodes CASSAGLAGAGEQFF. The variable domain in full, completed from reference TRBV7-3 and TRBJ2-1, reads GAGVSQTPSNKVTEKGKYVELRCDPISGHTALYWYRQSLGQGPEFLIYFQGTGAADDSGLPNDRFFAVRPEGSVSTLKIQRTERGDSAVYLCASSAGLAGAGEQFFGPGTRLTVL.

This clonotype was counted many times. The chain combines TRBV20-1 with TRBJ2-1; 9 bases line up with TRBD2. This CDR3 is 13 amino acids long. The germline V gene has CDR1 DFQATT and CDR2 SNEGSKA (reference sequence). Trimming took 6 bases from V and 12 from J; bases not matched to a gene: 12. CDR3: CSAQRVAGELQFF. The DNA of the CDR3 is TGCAGTGCCCAACGTGTAGCGGGAGAGTTGCAGTTCTTC.

This CDR3 reads CASSRSDRGPGYTF. DNA for the CDR3: TGTGCCAGCAGTCGGTCGGACAGAGGGCCTGGCTACACCTTC. The chain combines TRBV12-3 or TRBV12-4 with TRBJ1-2; tentative D call: TRBD1 (6 bases). V lost 5 bases to trimming and J lost 7 bases, with 17 bases between them. This CDR3 is 14 amino acids long.

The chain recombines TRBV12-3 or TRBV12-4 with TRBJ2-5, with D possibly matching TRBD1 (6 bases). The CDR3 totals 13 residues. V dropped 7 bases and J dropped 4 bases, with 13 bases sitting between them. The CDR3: CASTRGQRETQYF. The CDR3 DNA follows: TGTGCCAGCACACGAGGACAGAGAGAGACCCAGTACTTC.

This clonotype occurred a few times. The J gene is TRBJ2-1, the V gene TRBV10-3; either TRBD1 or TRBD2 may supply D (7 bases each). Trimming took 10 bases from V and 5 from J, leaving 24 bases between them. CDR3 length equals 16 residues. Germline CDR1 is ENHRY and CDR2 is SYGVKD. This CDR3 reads CATGPPGRGRDNEQFF. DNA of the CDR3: TGTGCCACAGGACCGCCAGGGAGGGGGCGAGACAATGAGCAGTTCTTC.

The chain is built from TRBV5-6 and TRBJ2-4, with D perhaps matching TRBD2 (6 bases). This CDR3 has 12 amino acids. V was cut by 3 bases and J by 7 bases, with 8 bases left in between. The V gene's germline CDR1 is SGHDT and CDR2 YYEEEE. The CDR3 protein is CASSWGENIQYF. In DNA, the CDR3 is TGTGCCAGCAGCTGGGGGGAGAACATTCAGTACTTC.

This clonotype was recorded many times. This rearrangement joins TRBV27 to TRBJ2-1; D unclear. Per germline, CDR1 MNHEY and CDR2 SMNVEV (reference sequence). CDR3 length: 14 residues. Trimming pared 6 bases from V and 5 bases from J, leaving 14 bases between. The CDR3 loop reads CASSPQRPNNEQFF. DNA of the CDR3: TGTGCCAGCAGCCCCCAACGGCCGAACAATGAGCAGTTCTTC.

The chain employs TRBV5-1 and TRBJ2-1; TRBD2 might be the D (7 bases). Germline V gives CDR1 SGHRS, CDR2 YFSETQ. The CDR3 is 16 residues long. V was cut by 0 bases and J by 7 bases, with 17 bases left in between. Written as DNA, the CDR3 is TGCGCCAGCAGCTTGGGTGGGACTACAAGGGGGAATGAGCAGTTCTTC. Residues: CASSLGGTTRGNEQFF.

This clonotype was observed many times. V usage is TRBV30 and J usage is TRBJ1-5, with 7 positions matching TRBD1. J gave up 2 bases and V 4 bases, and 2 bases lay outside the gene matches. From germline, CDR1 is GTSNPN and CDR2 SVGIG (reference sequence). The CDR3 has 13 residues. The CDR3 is CAWTGGGNQPQHF. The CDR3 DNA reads TGTGCCTGGACAGGGGGTGGCAATCAGCCCCAGCATTTT.

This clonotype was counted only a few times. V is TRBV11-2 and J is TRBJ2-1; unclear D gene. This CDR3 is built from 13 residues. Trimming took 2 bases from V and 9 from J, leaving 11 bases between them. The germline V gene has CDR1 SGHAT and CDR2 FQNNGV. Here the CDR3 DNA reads TGTGCCAGCAGCTTATCCCACGACACTGAGCAGTTCTTC. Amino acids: CASSLSHDTEQFF.

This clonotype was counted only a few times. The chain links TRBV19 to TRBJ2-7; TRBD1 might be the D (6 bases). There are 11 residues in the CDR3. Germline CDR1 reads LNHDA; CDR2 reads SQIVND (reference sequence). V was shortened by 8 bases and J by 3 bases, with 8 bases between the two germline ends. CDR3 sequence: CASGQFYEQYF. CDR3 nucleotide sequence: TGTGCCAGTGGACAGTTCTACGAGCAGTACTTC. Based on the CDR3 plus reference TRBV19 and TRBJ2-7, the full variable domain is DGGITQSPKYLFRKEGQNVTLSCEQNLNHDAMYWYRQDPGQGLRLIYYSQIVNDFQKGDIAEGYSVSREKKESFPLTVTSAQKNPTAFYLCASGQFYEQYFGPGTRLTVT.

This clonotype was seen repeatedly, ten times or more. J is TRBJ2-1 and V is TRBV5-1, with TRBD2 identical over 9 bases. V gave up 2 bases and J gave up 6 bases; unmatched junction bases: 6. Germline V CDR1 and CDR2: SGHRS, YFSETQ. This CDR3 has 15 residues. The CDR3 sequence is CASSLGGGVGNEQFF. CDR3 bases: TGCGCCAGCAGCTTAGGCGGGGGGGTCGGCAATGAGCAGTTCTTC.

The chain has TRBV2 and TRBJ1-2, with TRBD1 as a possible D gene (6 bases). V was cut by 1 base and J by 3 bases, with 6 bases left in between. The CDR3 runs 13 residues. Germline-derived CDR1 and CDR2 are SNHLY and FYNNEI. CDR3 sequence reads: CASSEDRDYGYTF. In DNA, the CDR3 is TGTGCCAGCAGTGAAGACAGGGACTATGGCTACACCTTC.

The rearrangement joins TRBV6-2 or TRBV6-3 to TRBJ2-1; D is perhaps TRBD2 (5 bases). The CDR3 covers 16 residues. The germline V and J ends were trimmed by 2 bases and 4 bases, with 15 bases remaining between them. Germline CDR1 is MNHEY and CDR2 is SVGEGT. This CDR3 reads CASSYTTGSGYNEQFF. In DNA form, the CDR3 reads TGTGCCAGCAGTTACACGACGGGGTCCGGGTACAATGAGCAGTTCTTC.

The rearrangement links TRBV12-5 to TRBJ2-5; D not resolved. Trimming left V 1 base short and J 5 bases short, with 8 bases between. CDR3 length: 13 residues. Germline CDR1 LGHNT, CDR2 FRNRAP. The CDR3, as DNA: TGTGCTAGTGGTTTGGACCGGTGGGAGACCCAGTACTTC. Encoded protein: CASGLDRWETQYF.

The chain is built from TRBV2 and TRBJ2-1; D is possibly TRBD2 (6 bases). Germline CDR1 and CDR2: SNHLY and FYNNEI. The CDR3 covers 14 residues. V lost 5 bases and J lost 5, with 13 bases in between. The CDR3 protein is CASSWNSGNNEQFF. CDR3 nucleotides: TGTGCCAGCAGTTGGAATAGCGGTAACAATGAGCAGTTCTTC.

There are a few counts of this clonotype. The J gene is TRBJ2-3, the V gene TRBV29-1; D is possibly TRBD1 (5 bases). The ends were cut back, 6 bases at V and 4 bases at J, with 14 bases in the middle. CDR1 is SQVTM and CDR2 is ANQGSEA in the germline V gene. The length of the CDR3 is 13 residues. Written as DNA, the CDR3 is TGCAGCGTGAAGCACCAGGGTGCAGATACGCAGTATTTT. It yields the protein CSVKHQGADTQYF.

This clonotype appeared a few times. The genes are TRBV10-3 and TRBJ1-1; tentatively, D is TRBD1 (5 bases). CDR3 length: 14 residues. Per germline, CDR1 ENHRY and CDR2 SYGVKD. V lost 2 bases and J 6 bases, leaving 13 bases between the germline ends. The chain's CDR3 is CAISEIWGEAEAFF. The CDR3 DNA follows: TGTGCCATCAGTGAGATTTGGGGGGAGGCTGAAGCTTTCTTT.

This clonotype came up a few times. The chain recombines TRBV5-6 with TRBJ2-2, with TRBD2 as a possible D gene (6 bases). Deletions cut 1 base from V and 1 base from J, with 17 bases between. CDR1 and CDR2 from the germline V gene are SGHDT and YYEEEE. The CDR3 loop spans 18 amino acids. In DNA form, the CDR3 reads TGTGCCAGCAGCTTGTCCCCCAATGGAGGGTTGAACACCGGGGAGCTGTTTTTT. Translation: CASSLSPNGGLNTGELFF.

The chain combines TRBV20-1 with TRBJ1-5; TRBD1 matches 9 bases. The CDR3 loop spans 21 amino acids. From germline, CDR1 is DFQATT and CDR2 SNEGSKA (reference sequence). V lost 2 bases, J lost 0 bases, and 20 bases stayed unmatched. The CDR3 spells CSARIGQGSWLRRNSNQPQHF. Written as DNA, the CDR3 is TGCAGTGCTAGAATCGGACAGGGGTCATGGTTACGCAGAAATAGCAATCAGCCCCAGCATTTT.